These T cell receptor beta chains were read from a single sample in a study of T cell responses to AZD1222 COVID-19 vaccine. Assay used: immunoSEQ multiplex PCR; TCRdb lists only in-frame clones, some missing. In the table there are around 120,000 clones, 91% of which are singletons. Here the sequenced sample was peripheral blood, taken on day 0 of AZD1222 vaccination. These receptors originate from an adult in good health. CDR3s include the opening cysteine and the closing phenylalanine or tryptophan. D genes are given only for firm matches. Clone size appears in some rows only: once, few, many, or a class for an expanded clone.

clone size	V gene	CDR3 length	J gene	D gene	CDR3 DNA	CDR3 protein
.	TRBV30	14	TRBJ2-1	TRBD2	TGTGCCTGGACGGGGAGCGGGGGGTACAATGAGCAGTTCTTC	CAWTGSGGYNEQFF
.	TRBV5-1	16	TRBJ2-7	TRBD2	TGCGCCAGCAGCCCCGGGACTAGCGGGAGGGGTTACGAGCAGTACTTC	CASSPGTSGRGYEQYF
.	TRBV7-9	13	TRBJ1-2	.	TGTGCCAGCAGCTTCGTGGGTTTCTATGGCTACACCTTC	CASSFVGFYGYTF
.	TRBV14	15	TRBJ1-5	.	TGTGCCAGCAGCCAAGATAAAAAAAGGTGTCAGCCCCAGCATTTT	CASSQDKKRCQPQHF
.	TRBV10-2	15	TRBJ2-3	TRBD2	TGCGCCGGGGGACTATCGGAATCTAGCACAGATACGCAGTATTTT	CAGGLSESSTDTQYF
.	TRBV7-3	17	TRBJ2-7	.	TGTGCCAGCAGCTTACTCCCCACCCGGAGTAGCTCCTACGAGCAGTACTTC	CASSLLPTRSSSYEQYF
.	TRBV6-2/TRBV6-3	16	TRBJ1-5	.	TGTGCCAGCAGTCCCAGGCGGGCCGAGATCGATCAGCCCCAGCATTTT	CASSPRRAEIDQPQHF
once	TRBV27	13	TRBJ2-7	.	TGTGCCAGCAGTTTAAACCCAGCCTACGAGCAGTACTTC	CASSLNPAYEQYF
.	TRBV5-1	15	TRBJ2-1	.	TGCGCCAGCAACCCAGGGGACCTTGTCTACAATGAGCAGTTCTTC	CASNPGDLVYNEQFF
.	TRBV5-1	12	TRBJ1-2	.	TGCGCCAGCAGCCCAGAGCCTAGGGGCTACACCTTC	CASSPEPRGYTF
.	TRBV5-6	17	TRBJ2-5	TRBD2	TGTGCCAGCAGCCTGAGCTTGGGACTAGCGTTTCGAGAGACCCAGTACTTC	CASSLSLGLAFRETQYF
.	TRBV6-5	11	TRBJ2-7	.	TGTGCCAGCAATCCCGGGTGGTTCTACTACTTC	CASNPGWFYYF
.	TRBV6-5	14	TRBJ1-1	.	TGTGCCAGCACCATCTCCTTTGGTAGCACTGAAGCTTTCTTT	CASTISFGSTEAFF
.	TRBV27	18	TRBJ2-2	TRBD2	TGTGCCAGCAGTTATGCCGGGACTAGCGGGAGAGTGACCGGGGAGCTGTTTTTT	CASSYAGTSGRVTGELFF
.	TRBV4-1	16	TRBJ1-1	.	TGCGCCAGCAGCCAAGATTTGGGAGGTCCCAACACTGAAGCTTTCTTT	CASSQDLGGPNTEAFF
.	TRBV29-1	13	TRBJ2-1	.	TGCAGCGTTGGGACAGCAGACTACAATGAGCAGTTCTTC	CSVGTADYNEQFF
.	TRBV19	16	TRBJ2-5	.	TGTGCCAGTAGTATTGAGTTAGGGACAGCGGGGAAGACCCAGTACTTC	CASSIELGTAGKTQYF
.	TRBV19	15	TRBJ1-4	.	TGTGCCAGTACCTCCCGGCAGTTCTATAATGAAAAACTGTTTTTT	CASTSRQFYNEKLFF
.	TRBV18	17	TRBJ2-5	.	TGTGCCAGCTCACGAGTTGGGACCAGCGGGTTGGAAGAGACCCAGTACTTC	CASSRVGTSGLEETQYF
.	TRBV24-1	14	TRBJ1-1	.	TGTGCCACCAGGGGCGCAGGGAGGGGGACTGAAGCTTTCTTT	CATRGAGRGTEAFF
.	TRBV2	16	TRBJ1-5	.	TGTGCCAGCAGGGAGACGGCCGGGACAAGCAATCAGCCCCAGCATTTT	CASRETAGTSNQPQHF
.	TRBV5-8	15	TRBJ2-1	TRBD2	TGTGCCAGCAGGCCAGGACTAGCGGGCTACAATGAGCAGTTCTTC	CASRPGLAGYNEQFF
.	TRBV3-1/TRBV3-2	16	TRBJ2-1	TRBD2	TGTGCCAGCAGCCCCCCGGGACTAGCGGGGACTAATGAGCAGTTCTTC	CASSPPGLAGTNEQFF
.	TRBV25-1	11	TRBJ1-4	.	TGTGCCAGCAGTGAGGCCGGTGGACTGTTTTTT	CASSEAGGLFF
.	TRBV19	14	TRBJ1-2	TRBD1	TGTGCCAGTAGTATTGCCCAGGGGGCGCTGGGCTACACCTTC	CASSIAQGALGYTF
.	TRBV2	17	TRBJ1-2	.	TGTGCCAGCAGTGCAGGACAGCGGGTTGTTGCGAACTATGGCTACACCTTC	CASSAGQRVVANYGYTF
once	TRBV5-5	14	TRBJ2-5	.	TGTGCCAGCAGCTTAGGGGACCCCGTTGAGACCCAGTACTTC	CASSLGDPVETQYF
.	TRBV6-2/TRBV6-3	14	TRBJ2-2	.	TGTGCCAGCAGCCCCGACAGTCGATCCGGGGAGCTGTTTTTT	CASSPDSRSGELFF
.	TRBV6-5	13	TRBJ1-5	.	TGTGCCAGCAGTTACACGGTAAATCAGCCCCAGCATTTT	CASSYTVNQPQHF
once	TRBV30	12	TRBJ2-2	.	TGTGCCTGGAGTGGCCAGAAGGGGGAGCTGTTTTTT	CAWSGQKGELFF
once	TRBV27	14	TRBJ1-1	TRBD1	TGTGCCAGCAGCCCACCGACAGGGGACACTGAAGCTTTCTTT	CASSPPTGDTEAFF
once	TRBV5-1	17	TRBJ2-1	TRBD2	TGCGCCAGCAGCTTTACCCTCGGACTAGCGGGAGGGAATGAGCAGTTCTTC	CASSFTLGLAGGNEQFF
.	TRBV5-1	14	TRBJ2-7	.	TGCGCCAGCAGCCCCCCGGGGCAACCCTACGAGCAGTACTTC	CASSPPGQPYEQYF
.	TRBV29-1	14	TRBJ2-3	.	TGCAGCGTTGAGGGCGAACGTCTCGGGGATACGCAGTATTTT	CSVEGERLGDTQYF
.	TRBV3-1/TRBV3-2	15	TRBJ1-1	.	TGTGCCAGCAGCCGAGCCCGAGCCTTGAACACTGAAGCTTTCTTT	CASSRARALNTEAFF
.	TRBV5-1	15	TRBJ1-5	TRBD1	TGCGCCAGCAAGGCGGGGACAGGGAGCAATCAGCCCCAGCATTTT	CASKAGTGSNQPQHF
.	TRBV6-5	13	TRBJ2-2	.	TGTGCCAGCAGTTATGTGGGAACCGGGGAGCTGTTTTTT	CASSYVGTGELFF
.	TRBV6-5	13	TRBJ1-6	.	TGTGCCAGCAGTTGGAAGAATAATTCACCCCTCCACTTT	CASSWKNNSPLHF
.	TRBV9	15	TRBJ1-6	TRBD1	TGTGCCAGCAGCCCGGGGGACAGGACCAATTCACCCCTCCACTTT	CASSPGDRTNSPLHF
.	TRBV7-2	16	TRBJ1-3	.	TGTGCCAGCAGCAGCAGGGGCTCCTACTCTGGAAACACCATATATTTT	CASSSRGSYSGNTIYF
.	TRBV28	15	TRBJ2-7	.	TGTGCCAGCAGTTTAGGGCAGGCCTTCTCCTACGAGCAGTACTTC	CASSLGQAFSYEQYF
.	TRBV9	14	TRBJ1-2	TRBD1	TGTGCCAGCAGCGTAGAACAGGGGGCCTGGGGCTACACCTTC	CASSVEQGAWGYTF
.	TRBV19	13	TRBJ1-2	.	TGTGCCAGTAGTATCGTGGACAGTGGCGGCTACACCTTC	CASSIVDSGGYTF
once	TRBV11-3	17	TRBJ2-3	TRBD2	TGTGCCAGCAGCGACTCCGGGACTAGCGGGAACCCAGATACGCAGTATTTT	CASSDSGTSGNPDTQYF
once	TRBV2	15	TRBJ2-7	TRBD2	TGTGCCAGCAGGAGAGGACTAGCGGGACCCCTCGAGCAGTACTTC	CASRRGLAGPLEQYF
.	TRBV7-2	14	TRBJ2-7	.	TGTGCCAGCAGCAACCAATACAGAGCCTACGAGCAGTACTTC	CASSNQYRAYEQYF
.	TRBV4-1	14	TRBJ1-2	.	TGCGCCAGCAGCCAACACAATTACCTCTATGGCTACACCTTC	CASSQHNYLYGYTF
.	TRBV2	15	TRBJ1-1	TRBD1	TGTGCCAGCAAGGCTACCCGACAGGGTGAACGGTGGGCTTTCTTT	CASKATRQGERWAFF
.	TRBV12-3/TRBV12-4	13	TRBJ1-6	.	TGTGCCAGCAGCCGCGACAGAAATTCACCCCTCCACTTT	CASSRDRNSPLHF
.	TRBV5-1	13	TRBJ2-7	.	TGCGCCAGCACCGGGACCCATGACTACGAGCAGTACTTC	CASTGTHDYEQYF
.	TRBV9	18	TRBJ1-3	.	TGTGCCAGCAGCGTAGGGGCCGACGGGGGGATCTCTGGAAACACCATATATTTT	CASSVGADGGISGNTIYF
.	TRBV25-1	11	TRBJ1-1	.	TGTGCCAGCAGTCCGGGCGCCGAAGCTTTCTTT	CASSPGAEAFF
.	TRBV4-1	16	TRBJ1-2	.	TGCGCCAGCAGCCACCCCGGAGGGACACGGGACTATGGCTACACCTTC	CASSHPGGTRDYGYTF
.	TRBV6-5	12	TRBJ1-2	.	TGTGCCAGCAGTTGGCAGGGTGGCGGCTACACCTTC	CASSWQGGGYTF